These 28 T cell receptor beta chains originate from one sample sequenced in a study of blood T cell repertoires in COVID-19. Sequencing was performed with immunoSEQ multiplex PCR; in TCRdb, only in-frame clones are kept and a portion is missing. The sample holds over 200,000 clones, 80% to 90% seen once. The specimen sequenced was PBMCs or T cells enriched from blood (not recorded which). The receptor set was obtained from a woman aged 25 to 45 who had been exposed to COVID-19.

The V and J genes are TRBV4-2 and TRBJ2-2; D is unresolved. Germline V CDR1 and CDR2: LGHNA, YNFKEQ. V dropped 0 bases and J dropped 0 bases, with 8 bases sitting between them. The CDR3 consists of 16 residues. DNA of the CDR3: TGTGCCAGCAGCCAAGAGTGGCTGTCGAACACCGGGGAGCTGTTTTTT. This sequence encodes CASSQEWLSNTGELFF.

The rearrangement links TRBV5-1 to TRBJ2-2; 10 bases are a match to TRBD1. Per germline, CDR1 SGHRS and CDR2 YFSETQ. J gave up 7 bases and V 4 bases, and 7 bases lay outside the gene matches. This CDR3 region has 15 residues. The CDR3: CASSKTGGAFGELFF. The CDR3 DNA is TGCGCCAGCAGCAAGACAGGGGGCGCGTTCGGGGAGCTGTTTTTT. Using reference TRBV5-1 and TRBJ2-2 for the parts outside the CDR3, the full variable domain is KAGVTQTPRYLIKTRGQQVTLSCSPISGHRSVSWYQQTPGQGLQFLFEYFSETQRNKGNFPGRFSGRQFSNSRSEMNVSTLELGDSALYLCASSKTGGAFGELFFGEGSRLTVL.

The gene calls are TRBV4-2 and TRBJ2-2; a possible D gene is TRBD1 (5 bases). Deletions cut 0 bases from V and 1 base from J, with 9 bases between. CDR1 and CDR2 (germline): LGHNA, YNFKEQ. This CDR3 spans 16 amino acids. CDR3 in DNA: TGTGCCAGCAGCCAAGAGGGGCTAGGGAACACCGGGGAGCTGTTTTTT. It yields the protein CASSQEGLGNTGELFF.

The V and J genes are TRBV30 and TRBJ2-2; weak D call: TRBD1 (6 bases). The V and J ends lost 2 bases and 6 bases respectively, with 10 bases between them. Germline CDR1 is GTSNPN and CDR2 is SVGIG (reference sequence). There are 13 residues in the CDR3. The CDR3 nucleotides read TGTGCCTGGAGTCTCCGACAGGCCGGGGAGCTGTTTTTT. Protein sequence: CAWSLRQAGELFF.

The DNA for the CDR3 is TGCAGTGCAGTACAGTTCGACGAGCAGTACTTC. Translating it yields CSAVQFDEQYF. The chain recombines TRBV20-1 with TRBJ2-7; D is unresolved. The CDR3 covers 11 residues. Germline CDR1 and CDR2: DFQATT and SNEGSKA (reference sequence). The V end lost 6 bases, the J end lost 5 bases, and 11 bases lay between the germline ends.

This chain uses TRBV6-5 with TRBJ1-2; 7 nucleotides line up with TRBD1. The germline CDR1 and CDR2 sequences are MNHEY and SVGAGI. J lost 4 bases, V lost 6 bases, and 8 bases had no gene match. The CDR3 length is 14 residues. The CDR3 region has the DNA TGTGCCAGCAGCCAACAGGGGTTGGGCTATGGCTACACCTTC. This encodes CASSQQGLGYGYTF.

This clone has a handful of counts. This chain joins TRBV10-1 and TRBJ2-1; 7 positions match TRBD2. The trim removed 2 bases at V and 9 bases at J, leaving 19 bases unmatched. CDR1 is WNHNN, CDR2 SYGVQD, per germline (reference sequence). The CDR3 loop spans 18 amino acids. The CDR3, as DNA: TGCGCCAGCAGTGAGATATGGAGCGGGATGGGTACGGAGACTGAGCAGTTCTTC. It yields the protein CASSEIWSGMGTETEQFF.

This clone was counted many times. The gene calls are TRBV6-6 and TRBJ1-6; D is perhaps TRBD1 (6 bases). Trimming stripped 5 bases from V and 2 bases from J, with 13 bases between. The germline V gene encodes CDR1 MNHNY and CDR2 SVGAGI (reference sequence). This CDR3 comprises 16 residues. In DNA form, the CDR3 reads TGTGCCAGCAGTCGAACAGGGAACACCTATAATTCACCCCTCCACTTT. Protein: CASSRTGNTYNSPLHF.

This sequence joins TRBV5-1 and TRBJ2-6; 10 nucleotides agree with TRBD1. CDR3 size: 18 residues. CDR1 and CDR2 from the germline V gene are SGHRS and YFSETQ. V gave up 4 bases and J gave up 0 bases; unmatched junction bases: 7. CDR3 loop: CASSPRTGGGSGANVLTF. CDR3 nucleotides: TGCGCCAGCAGCCCCCGGACAGGGGGAGGCTCTGGGGCCAACGTCCTGACTTTC. The full variable domain, in which reference TRBV5-1 and TRBJ2-6 provide the parts outside the CDR3, is KAGVTQTPRYLIKTRGQQVTLSCSPISGHRSVSWYQQTPGQGLQFLFEYFSETQRNKGNFPGRFSGRQFSNSRSEMNVSTLELGDSALYLCASSPRTGGGSGANVLTFGAGSRLTVL.

V gene TRBV27 combines with J gene TRBJ1-1; tentative D call: TRBD1 (6 bases). CDR1 is MNHEY, CDR2 SMNVEV, per germline (reference sequence). V was pared by 9 bases and J by 1 base, with 15 bases between. The CDR3 is 14 amino acids. CDR3 DNA: TGTGCCAGTTACTGGGGCAGGGGGAACACTGAAGCTTTCTTT. It codes for CASYWGRGNTEAFF.

The rearrangement joins TRBV5-5 to TRBJ1-1; unclear D gene. This CDR3 contains 15 residues. In germline, CDR1 is SGHKS, CDR2 YYEKEE (reference sequence). Between the trimmed V and J ends, which lost 4 bases and 11 bases, there was a span of 24 bases. The CDR3 DNA sequence: TGTGCCAGCAGCCGTGGTACGAGTGATGTGGTTGTGGCTTTCTTT. This translates into CASSRGTSDVVVAFF.

The V and J genes are TRBV10-1 and TRBJ2-3; 8 nucleotides line up with TRBD1. The CDR3 is 17 residues long. Germline V gives CDR1 WNHNN, CDR2 SYGVQD (reference sequence). J lost 0 bases, V lost 0 bases, and 5 bases had no gene match. CDR3 residues: CASSESGTGLSTDTQYF. CDR3 in DNA: TGCGCCAGCAGTGAGTCCGGGACAGGTCTTAGCACAGATACGCAGTATTTT.

This clone is a singleton in its sample. The chain joins TRBV4-1 to TRBJ2-1, with 8 bases lining up with TRBD2. Per germline, CDR1 MGHRA and CDR2 YSYEKL. Trimming cost V 0 bases and J 0 bases; bases outside gene matches: 4. The CDR3 is made up of 17 amino acids. The DNA for the CDR3 is TGCGCCAGCAGCCAAGACCCCAGCGGGAGCTCCTACAATGAGCAGTTCTTC. This encodes CASSQDPSGSSYNEQFF.

This chain links TRBV28 with TRBJ1-1, with D unresolved. Trimming stripped 1 base from V and 6 bases from J, with 9 bases between. Germline CDR1 MDHEN, CDR2 SYDVKM. This CDR3 comprises 13 residues. CDR3 loop: CASSLLMEAEAFF. The CDR3, as DNA: TGTGCCAGCAGTTTATTGATGGAGGCTGAAGCTTTCTTT. Looking up the rest from reference TRBV28 and TRBJ1-1 gives the full variable domain: DVKVTQSSRYLVKRTGEKVFLECVQDMDHENMFWYRQDPGLGLRLIYFSYDVKMKEKGDIPEGYSVSREKKERFSLILESASTNQTSMYLCASSLLMEAEAFFGQGTRLTVV.

The chain has TRBV4-1 and TRBJ2-1; 9 bases match TRBD2. CDR1 MGHRA and CDR2 YSYEKL come from the germline V gene. The junction had 11 bases not matched to a gene; V was cut back by 3 bases and J by 8 bases. The CDR3 is 16 amino acids. The CDR3 nucleotides read TGCGCCAGCAGCCAGGGTAGCGGGAGCCAGGTCCATGAGCAGTTCTTC. Translation: CASSQGSGSQVHEQFF.

The chain has TRBV21-1 and TRBJ1-5; TRBD1, the D gene given by the table, was not confirmed from the DNA. TRBV21-1 is annotated as a pseudogene. This CDR3 region has 16 residues. As DNA, the CDR3 is TGTGCCAGCAGCAATTTGGGCAGAGATAGCAATCAGCCCCAGCATTTT. It is translated as CASSNLGRDSNQPQHF.

The rearrangement uses TRBV5-6 and TRBJ1-2, with TRBD1 matching over 7 bases. With V trimmed by 1 base and J by 2 bases, 5 bases remained unmatched. Per the germline V gene, CDR1 is SGHDT and CDR2 is YYEEEE. This CDR3 has 15 residues. The CDR3 DNA sequence: TGTGCCAGCAGCTTGCTTGACAGGGCGAACTATGGCTACACCTTC. It translates to CASSLLDRANYGYTF.

The chain uses TRBV24-1 and TRBJ2-1, with 8 bases that match TRBD2. Trimming removed 1 base from V and 8 bases from J; junction bases left unmatched: 12. Germline V CDR1 and CDR2: KGHDR, SFDVKD. The CDR3 contains 17 residues. Written as DNA, the CDR3 is TGTGCCACCAGTGATTTCCCCGGGAGGGCCTCAGGCGATGAGCAGTTCTTC. The encoded protein is CATSDFPGRASGDEQFF.

V usage is TRBV6-5 and J usage is TRBJ2-1, with a tentative D call TRBD2 (5 bases). Germline values: CDR1 MNHEY, CDR2 SVGAGI. This CDR3 is 13 amino acids long. Trimming stripped 7 bases from V and 7 bases from J, with 14 bases between. The CDR3: CASTQTTLNEQFF. Here the CDR3 DNA reads TGTGCCAGCACCCAGACTACTTTGAATGAGCAGTTCTTC.

This clone occurred once. The chain's CDR3 is CASSLPEANYNEQFF. CDR3 in DNA: TGTGCCAGCAGCTTACCCGAGGCCAACTACAATGAGCAGTTCTTC. V gene TRBV7-3 combines with J gene TRBJ2-1, with D uncertain. The CDR3 is 15 residues long. The V end lost 2 bases, the J end lost 3 bases, and 11 bases lay between the germline ends. The germline V gene has CDR1 SGHTA and CDR2 FQGTGA.

The rearrangement joins TRBV11-2 to TRBJ2-7; D possibly corresponds to TRBD1 (5 bases). This CDR3 contains 14 residues. V gave up 2 bases and J gave up 4 bases, with 12 bases separating them. The V gene's germline CDR1 is SGHAT and CDR2 FQNNGV. The CDR3 reads CASSLWGRAYEQYF. The CDR3 DNA follows: TGTGCCAGCAGCTTATGGGGCAGAGCTTACGAGCAGTACTTC.

The chain employs TRBV20-1 and TRBJ1-2; D gene unclear. From germline, CDR1 is DFQATT and CDR2 SNEGSKA (reference sequence). V lost 3 bases, J lost 1 base, and 6 bases lay in between. This CDR3 is 12 amino acids long. CDR3 sequence reads: CSASGYNYGYTF. The CDR3 DNA follows: TGCAGTGCTAGTGGCTATAACTATGGCTACACCTTC.

The rearrangement links TRBV25-1 to TRBJ2-1; D is unclear. Trimming took 3 bases from V and 4 from J, leaving 10 bases between them. This CDR3 has 14 residues. CDR1 is MGHDK, CDR2 SYGVNS, per germline. This CDR3 reads CASSDPGPYNEQFF. The DNA for the CDR3 is TGTGCCAGCAGTGACCCGGGTCCTTACAATGAGCAGTTCTTC.

V usage is TRBV10-2 and J usage is TRBJ2-2, with a tentative D call TRBD2 (5 bases). The CDR3 is made up of 17 amino acids. V lost 8 bases, J lost 0 bases, and 19 bases lay in between. Germline-derived CDR1 and CDR2 are WSHSY and SAAADI. CDR3: CASVGWSGTANTGELFF. DNA for the CDR3: TGCGCCAGCGTGGGGTGGAGCGGAACCGCGAACACCGGGGAGCTGTTTTTT.

The J gene is TRBJ1-1, the V gene TRBV5-1; TRBD1 matches at 7 bases. The CDR3 loop spans 16 amino acids. Losses at the gene ends were 2 bases for V and 2 bases for J; bases not matched to a gene: 9. Looked up from germline, CDR1 is SGHRS and CDR2 is YFSETQ. The CDR3 region is CASSFQENRGNTEAFF. CDR3 nucleotide sequence: TGCGCCAGCAGCTTTCAAGAGAACAGGGGTAACACTGAAGCTTTCTTT. The complete variable domain, with remaining parts taken from reference TRBV5-1 and TRBJ1-1, reads KAGVTQTPRYLIKTRGQQVTLSCSPISGHRSVSWYQQTPGQGLQFLFEYFSETQRNKGNFPGRFSGRQFSNSRSEMNVSTLELGDSALYLCASSFQENRGNTEAFFGQGTRLTVV.

The chain recombines TRBV19 with TRBJ1-6; maybe TRBD1 (6 bases). The CDR3 is 15 residues long. CDR1 and CDR2 (germline): LNHDA, SQIVND (reference sequence). Trimming took off 7 bases at V and 10 bases at J, with 20 bases between the two ends. CDR3 loop: CASKSPGHFSSPLHF. The CDR3 DNA is TGTGCCAGTAAGAGCCCGGGACACTTTTCCTCACCCCTCCACTTT. The full variable domain, its missing parts supplied by reference TRBV19 and TRBJ1-6, is DGGITQSPKYLFRKEGQNVTLSCEQNLNHDAMYWYRQDPGQGLRLIYYSQIVNDFQKGDIAEGYSVSREKKESFPLTVTSAQKNPTAFYLCASKSPGHFSSPLHFGNGTRLTVT.

J is TRBJ1-2 and V is TRBV3-1 (or the pseudogene TRBV3-2); D perhaps matches TRBD1 (6 bases). V gave up 3 bases and J gave up 5 bases, with 13 bases separating them. CDR1 is LGHDT, CDR2 YNNKEL, per germline (reference sequence). This CDR3 comprises 14 residues. The DNA for the CDR3 is TGTGCCAGCAGCCAGCTCAAACAGGGTTATGGCTACACCTTC. This sequence encodes CASSQLKQGYGYTF.

This clone was seen only once. The V call is TRBV19, the J call TRBJ1-4, with D possibly being TRBD1 (5 bases). Trimming pared 5 bases from V and 3 bases from J, leaving 13 bases between. The CDR3 covers 15 residues. Germline V CDR1 and CDR2: LNHDA, SQIVND (reference sequence). CDR3 loop: CASSGTDFPNEKLFF. The CDR3 DNA sequence: TGTGCCAGTAGTGGGACTGACTTCCCTAATGAAAAACTGTTTTTT.